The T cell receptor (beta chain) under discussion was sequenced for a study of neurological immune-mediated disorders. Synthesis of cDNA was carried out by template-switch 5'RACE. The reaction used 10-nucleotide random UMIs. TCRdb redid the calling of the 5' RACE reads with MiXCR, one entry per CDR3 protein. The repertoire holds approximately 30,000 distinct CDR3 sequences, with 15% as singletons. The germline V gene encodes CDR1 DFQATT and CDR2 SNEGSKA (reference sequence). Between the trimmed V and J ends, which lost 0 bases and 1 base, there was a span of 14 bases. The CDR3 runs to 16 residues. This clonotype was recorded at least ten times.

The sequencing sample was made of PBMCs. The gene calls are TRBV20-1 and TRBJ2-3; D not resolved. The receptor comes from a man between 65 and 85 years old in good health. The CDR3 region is CSAREDGWPGTDTQYF. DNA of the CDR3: TGCAGTGCTAGAGAAGACGGTTGGCCGGGCACAGATACGCAGTATTTT.